This T cell receptor (beta chain) came from a study of shared clonotypes between healthy human individuals (dated by TCRdb to 2020 to 2022). Background for the entire study: A couple of women and three men aged 18 to 49 years were included in the cohort. Between about 0.85 and 9.5 billion PBMCs per donor were obtained by leukapheresis. To increase sequencing depth and limit assay-specific biases, TCR repertoire library preparation and sequencing were carried out by different laboratories using diverse techniques. To estimate repertoire size and how much clonotypes are shared between individuals, the study performed deep sequencing of blood TCR repertoires from five healthy adults. For each donor, three plates each were used for CD4 naive and CD4 memory, two plates were used for CD8 naive, and one plate was used for CD8 memory. Results the study describes overall, beyond this receptor: Sharing across four donors was observed for 4.5% to 6.5% of naive CD4, over 3% of naive CD8, roughly 2.3% of memory CD4, and less than 0.45% of memory CD8 clonotypes. Rarefaction of sorted-subset datasets indicated incomplete sequencing despite the large sequencing depth. Naive subsets generally had larger estimated clonotype richness than memory subsets. Based on pairwise subsampling, the degree of clonotype sharing among donors was expected to be affected by sequencing depth. Clonotypes shared by all four sorted-subset donors showed higher generation probabilities than non-shared clonotypes. Because the study included a small number of donors, the genetic and exposure-history diversity represented was limited. Sampling was restricted to blood, and TCR repertoires in tissues likely differ from the TCR repertoires found in blood.

From the cysteine up to the phenylalanine, the CDR3 has a length of 15 residues. Only the CDR3 portion is preserved as DNA: 45 bases, with reading frame beginning at the first base. CDR1 and CDR2 (MDHEN, SYDVKM) derive from the germline V gene. V is reduced by 2 bases and J by 1 base, leaving a spacing of 9 bases between them. The donors were healthy, HIV-negative adults who had no recently reported acute infections or vaccinations. Every donor was a Caucasian adult residing in Nashville, Tennessee, USA. Magnetic negative selection was used to enrich CD4+ T cells, after which naive cells were positively selected on CD45RA and the negative fraction became the memory subset. Blood was collected by leukapheresis, and PBMCs were isolated by Ficoll-Histopaque density gradient centrifugation and then cryopreserved in liquid nitrogen vapor phase. Analytical flow cytometry was used to check the purity and quantity of each magnetically sorted T cell population. Genomic DNA was isolated from each sorted fraction and quantified by UV absorbance on a Nanodrop 2000c.

TCR CDR3 regions were amplified from genomic DNA by multiplex PCR using the deep immunoSEQ assay. Extracted genomic DNA from each cell subset was spread evenly across all wells of several immunoSEQ 96-well plates, with each plate serving as a replicate. For sorted subsets, roughly 200 ng of genomic DNA, equivalent to roughly 30,000 T cell genomes, went into each replicate PCR. Purified libraries were quantified with a Qubit 3.0 fluorometer, sized on a Bioanalyzer 2100, and re-quantified with the KAPA Library Quantification kit. A separate single-read 150-cycle Illumina NextSeq 550 flow cell was used to sequence each immunoSEQ 96-well plate. On the authors' methods: Because the immunoSEQ output included only junctional sequences and no quality scores, the filtering could not be the same as the filtering used for full-length reads. Sequences were annotated with PyIR, a Python wrapper for IgBLAST v1.9, and V/J genes and CDR3 were assigned using IMGT germline references. Any read was removed if the V/J assignment was weak (E-value above 1e-6), the CDR3 was missing, or the read contained stop codons, out-of-frame junctions, or ambiguous translated residues. V3J clonotypes were defined as sequences sharing the same inferred V gene, J gene, and CDR3 amino acid sequence. Percentage overlap between repertoires was calculated by dividing the number of shared unique clonotypes by the size of the smaller repertoire. Repertoire richness was assessed with RTK rarefaction, the Chao1 estimator, and Recon v2.1 estimates of unobserved clonotypes. Generation probabilities were computed with OLGA for all TCRbeta clonotypes obtained by the gDNA method from several donors. As stored in TCRdb, this immuneACCESS dataset retains in-frame rearrangements with V and J assigned. A fraction of the clones does not appear; measured against another copy, unresolved V genes explain less than half of the discrepancy, and the remainder lacks a known reason. V, J and clone size are taken as reported in that table, and D and trimming were inferred from the DNA itself. The sample includes approximately 2,000,000 clones, with about nine tenths observed a single time. The leading ten clones occupy approximately 0.4% of the sample.

About this clone itself: No antigen is known for it. No base-level quality is on record; no much larger clone is a single base apart.

Here the chain combines TRBV28 and TRBJ1-5, with the D gene uncertain. This receptor was taken from a young man in good health. Some clones in this sample may be carry-over from other donors' samples. Sequenced input: naive CD4+ T cells from PBMCs. What this sample's cell subset or site label stands for: CD45RA+ positively selected. The CDR3: CASSLTGRSNQPQHF. The DNA sequence follows: TGTGCCAGCAGTTTAACGGGCAGGAGCAATCAGCCCCAGCATTTT.